This is a list of T cell receptor beta chains from one sample in a study of CD8+CD57+ T cells in acquired aplastic anemia. Each CDR3 protein gets one entry after TCRdb re-called the reads with MiXCR. The data hold about 98,000 distinct CDR3 sequences, with 65% to 70% observed a single time. Sequenced: sorted CD4+, CD8+, or CD8+CD57+ T cells (not recorded which) from PBMCs. These receptors came from a human donor with aplastic anemia. CDR3s include the opening cysteine and the closing phenylalanine or tryptophan. The D gene is left open where the match is weak. Only part of the rows carry a size: once, few, many, or a class if the clone is expanded.

D	size	J	V	DNA	CDR3
TRBD1	.	TRBJ2-7	TRBV2	TGTGCCAGCAGTGTATCGACAGGGGTACTTGGCGAGCAGTACTTC	CASSVSTGVLGEQYF
.	few	TRBJ1-6	TRBV15	TGTGCCACCAGCAGACCAGACGGCGGAACACCCCTCCACTTT	CATSRPDGGTPLHF
.	many	TRBJ2-5	TRBV3-1	TGTGCCAGCAGCCAGCAGGCCTTCCAAGAGACCCAGTACTTC	CASSQQAFQETQYF
TRBD1	many	TRBJ2-5	TRBV20-1	TGCAGTGCTAGAGGGGGACAGGGCTCCACCCAAGAGACCCAGTACTTC	CSARGGQGSTQETQYF
.	.	TRBJ1-4	TRBV2	TGTGCCAGCAGCCCTAACATGCAACTGTTTTTT	CASSPNMQLFF
TRBD1	few	TRBJ2-1	TRBV24-1	TGTGCCACCAGTGACACGGACAGGGTCTCCTACAATGAGCAGTTCTTC	CATSDTDRVSYNEQFF
.	.	TRBJ1-5	TRBV20-1	TGCAGTGCTAGGATTCCGGTTGGCAATCAGCCCCAGCATTTT	CSARIPVGNQPQHF
.	.	TRBJ2-7	TRBV6-1	TGTGCCAGCAGTCCCAGCTCCTACGAGCAGTACTTC	CASSPSSYEQYF
.	.	TRBJ2-7	TRBV29-1	TGCAGCTATACCGACAGGACAGAGAGTTACGAGCAGTACTTC	CSYTDRTESYEQYF
.	many	TRBJ1-5	TRBV6-1	TGTGCCAGCAGTGAGGGACAATGGGAGGATCAGCCCCAGCATTTT	CASSEGQWEDQPQHF
.	.	TRBJ1-1	TRBV7-9	TGTGCCAGCAGCTTAGAGGGGACACCGGAAGCTTTCTTT	CASSLEGTPEAFF
TRBD2	many	TRBJ2-7	TRBV5-6	TGTGCCAGCAGCGGCTTCGGGACTAGCGGGAGCATTCGGAGGTACGAGCAGTACTTC	CASSGFGTSGSIRRYEQYF
.	once	TRBJ2-7	TRBV7-3	TGTGCCACCAGCAGCGCTTCCTACGAGCAGTACTTC	CATSSASYEQYF
TRBD1	.	TRBJ2-1	TRBV5-4	TGTGCCAGCCTCGACAGGGTAGGGGACAATGAGCAGTTCTTC	CASLDRVGDNEQFF
TRBD1	.	TRBJ2-3	TRBV2	TGTGCCAGCAGGCAGGGGGCGCGAGATACGCAGTATTTT	CASRQGARDTQYF
.	.	TRBJ1-1	TRBV2	TGTGCCAGCACCTTCTGGGGGACGAACACTGAAGCTTTCTTT	CASTFWGTNTEAFF
.	.	TRBJ2-7	TRBV27	TGTGCCAGCAGTTTATCGAGGGGACGCCGGCCCTACGAGCAGTACTTC	CASSLSRGRRPYEQYF
TRBD1	.	TRBJ1-2	TRBV10-1	TGCGCCAGCAATAGACAGGGCCCTAACTATGGCTACACCTTC	CASNRQGPNYGYTF
.	.	TRBJ1-2	TRBV7-9	TGTGCCAGCAGCGCACGGGAGGGCAACTATGGCTACACCTTC	CASSAREGNYGYTF
.	.	TRBJ1-5	TRBV19	TGTGCCAGTAGTAAAGCGAGGGATCAGCCCCAGCATTTT	CASSKARDQPQHF
.	.	TRBJ2-1	TRBV2	TGTGCCAGCAGTTACATGAGCTCCTACAATGAGCAGTTCTTC	CASSYMSSYNEQFF
.	.	TRBJ1-1	TRBV20-1	TGCAGTGCTAGAAGCCCAGGGAAGGCGAACACTGAAGCTTTCTTT	CSARSPGKANTEAFF
TRBD2	.	TRBJ2-7	TRBV29-1	TGCAGCGTCGCGCTGCGACTAGCGGACTCCTACGAGCAGTACTTC	CSVALRLADSYEQYF
.	large	TRBJ2-7	TRBV20-1	TGCAGTGCTAGAGATCCCGGGACAAGCTACGAGCAGTACTTC	CSARDPGTSYEQYF
TRBD1	.	TRBJ1-5	TRBV7-9	TGTGCCAGCAGCCCGGACAGGGTGGGAGGTCAGCCCCAGCATTTT	CASSPDRVGGQPQHF
TRBD1	.	TRBJ1-4	TRBV10-3	TGTGCCATCAGTGACCCGACAGGGGGCGGTGAAAAACTGTTTTTT	CAISDPTGGGEKLFF
TRBD1	.	TRBJ1-6	TRBV19	TGTGCCAGTAGTGGAACCGGGACAGGGGCCCCTCTATATAATTCACCCCTCCACTTT	CASSGTGTGAPLYNSPLHF
.	few	TRBJ2-7	TRBV2	TGTGCCAGCACGGCAGATTACGAGCAGTACTTC	CASTADYEQYF
.	once	TRBJ1-2	TRBV11-1	TGTGCCAGCAGCTCGGACCGGGACACGGGAGTCTATGGCTACGCCTTC	CASSSDRDTGVYGYAF
TRBD2	many	TRBJ2-1	TRBV13	TGTGCCAGCAGCACCAACGTAGCGGGAAAGCTTCAATCCTATAATGAGCAGTTCTTC	CASSTNVAGKLQSYNEQFF
.	few	TRBJ1-5	TRBV20-1	TGCAGTGCTAGAGATCTGGGGACGGCGGTAGAGCAGCCCCAGCATTTT	CSARDLGTAVEQPQHF
.	.	TRBJ2-7	TRBV29-1	TGCAGCGTCACCGGGACAAGCTACGAGCAGTACTTC	CSVTGTSYEQYF
.	.	TRBJ1-2	TRBV20-1	TGCAGTGCTAGAGATGGGTCGGGGTCAGACTATGGCTACACCTTC	CSARDGSGSDYGYTF
TRBD1	once	TRBJ1-2	TRBV7-9	TGTGCCAGCAGCTTAGGAACAGGGGGCAGCGGCTACACCTTC	CASSLGTGGSGYTF
TRBD1	.	TRBJ1-5	TRBV10-3	TGTGCCATCAGTGACGGGACAGGCAATCAGCCCCAGCATTTT	CAISDGTGNQPQHF